Listed here are 26 T cell receptor beta chains from one sample, sequenced in a study of shared clonotypes between healthy human individuals. Sequencing used immunoSEQ multiplex PCR; TCRdb keeps in-frame clones, though not all of them. The sample carries around 1.5 million clones, about 98% recorded once. Input material: naive CD4+ T cells sorted from blood. As for subset: CD45RA+ positively selected. These receptors all stem from a young man in good health.

The chain couples TRBV10-1 to TRBJ2-2; 9 positions agree with TRBD2. Germline trimming cut 3 bases from V and 4 bases from J; bases unmatched to any gene: 9. Per germline, CDR1 WNHNN and CDR2 SYGVQD (reference sequence). CDR3 length: 17 amino acids. CDR3 sequence (DNA): TGCGCCAGCAGTGACCCTCGAGCGGGAGGAGGCACCGGGGAGCTGTTTTTT. This gives the protein CASSDPRAGGGTGELFF.

The CDR3 protein is CASGRGWDTQYF. DNA of the CDR3: TGTGCCAGCGGCCGTGGGTGGGATACGCAGTATTTT. The chain joins TRBV6-5 to TRBJ2-3; D ambiguous. Germline CDR1 reads MNHEY; CDR2 reads SVGAGI. The CDR3 spans 12 residues. V was cut by 8 bases and J by 6 bases, with 12 bases left in between.

The chain recombines TRBV5-1 with TRBJ2-1; 12 positions agree with TRBD2. Trimming took 1 base from V and 9 from J; bases not matched to a gene: 11. CDR3 length equals 17 residues. Germline V CDR1 and CDR2: SGHRS, YFSETQ. CDR3 residues: CASSLIPTSGSRGEQFF. The CDR3 region has the DNA TGCGCCAGCAGCTTGATACCGACTAGCGGGAGCCGTGGTGAGCAGTTCTTC.

The rearrangement joins TRBV6-6 to TRBJ1-3; 8 positions agree with TRBD1. The CDR3 has 16 residues. V gave up 6 bases and J gave up 0 bases; unmatched junction bases: 7. CDR1 is MNHNY, CDR2 SVGAGI, per germline (reference sequence). CDR3 nucleotides: TGTGCCAGCAGGACCAGGGGGCGCGGCTCTGGAAACACCATATATTTT. It codes for CASRTRGRGSGNTIYF.

This clone has just one count. V usage is TRBV19 and J usage is TRBJ1-1; D perhaps matches TRBD1 (6 bases). The CDR3 sequence is 16 residues long. Germline CDR1 reads LNHDA; CDR2 reads SQIVND (reference sequence). Deletions cut 3 bases from V and 1 base from J, with 15 bases between. In DNA form, the CDR3 reads TGTGCCAGTAGTATGCCCGCAGGGGTACGGAACACTGAAGCTTTCTTT. Translation: CASSMPAGVRNTEAFF. The full variable domain, its missing parts supplied by reference TRBV19 and TRBJ1-1, is DGGITQSPKYLFRKEGQNVTLSCEQNLNHDAMYWYRQDPGQGLRLIYYSQIVNDFQKGDIAEGYSVSREKKESFPLTVTSAQKNPTAFYLCASSMPAGVRNTEAFFGQGTRLTVV.

This clone came up once. This chain uses TRBV7-6 with TRBJ2-7; the D call may be TRBD1 or TRBD2 (6 bases each). The V end lost 3 bases, the J end lost 5 bases, and 23 bases lay between the germline ends. In germline, CDR1 is SGHVS, CDR2 FNYEAQ. The CDR3 has 17 amino acids. CDR3 sequence (DNA): TGTGCCAGCAGCTTGGAGGGAATAGGTGCAGGGGAGGACGAGCAGTACTTC. Its protein is CASSLEGIGAGEDEQYF.

The chain joins TRBV14 to TRBJ2-1, with D hard to call. Trimming shortened V by 0 bases and J by 5 bases, and 5 bases separated the two germline ends. Per germline, CDR1 SGHDN and CDR2 FVKESK. The CDR3 contains 13 residues. This chain's CDR3 is CASSQDPHNEQFF. The CDR3 DNA reads as TGTGCCAGCAGCCAAGATCCCCACAATGAGCAGTTCTTC. Drawing the rest from reference TRBV14 and TRBJ2-1, the complete variable domain is EAGVTQFPSHSVIEKGQTVTLRCDPISGHDNLYWYRRVMGKEIKFLLHFVKESKQDESGMPNNRFLAERTGGTYSTLKVQPAELEDSGVYFCASSQDPHNEQFFGPGTRLTVL.

The gene calls are TRBV11-2 and TRBJ2-7, with unresolved D. Deletions cut 5 bases from V and 2 bases from J, with 13 bases between. The CDR3 has 14 residues. CDR1 SGHAT and CDR2 FQNNGV come from the germline V gene. CDR3 DNA sequence: TGTGCCAGCAGCCCCCCTACGGCCACCTACGAGCAGTACTTC. It translates to CASSPPTATYEQYF.

The chain links TRBV27 to TRBJ2-1, with 7 bases matching TRBD2. CDR1 is MNHEY, CDR2 SMNVEV, per germline (reference sequence). This CDR3 contains 18 residues. Trimming removed 0 bases from V and 7 bases from J; junction bases left unmatched: 15. CDR3 sequence (DNA): TGTGCCAGCAGTTTATCTCAACGACTAGCCCGGATGGGGAATGAGCAGTTCTTC. Its protein product is CASSLSQRLARMGNEQFF.

The chain combines TRBV10-1 with TRBJ2-5, with a possible D match to TRBD1 (6 bases). The germline V gene has CDR1 WNHNN and CDR2 SYGVQD (reference sequence). Trimming stripped 5 bases from V and 5 bases from J, with 12 bases between. The CDR3 sequence is 13 residues long. The CDR3 region is CASSSGALETQYF. CDR3 nucleotides: TGCGCCAGCAGTTCAGGGGCGCTTGAGACCCAGTACTTC.

A word on this clone: The sample contains more than one DNA sequence encoding this CDR3. This chain connects TRBV2 to TRBJ2-7; TRBD2 aligns across 13 bases. Germline V gene data show CDR1 as SNHLY and CDR2 as FYNNEI. The length of the CDR3 is 14 residues. Unmatched junction bases numbered 0, after V lost 6 bases and J lost 1 base. CDR3 in DNA: TGTGCCAGCAGGGGACTAGCGGGATCCTACGAGCAGTACTTC. Its translation: CASRGLAGSYEQYF.

The CDR3 sequence is CASSGRPLETQYF. Written as DNA, the CDR3 is TGTGCCAGCAGTGGCCGACCCCTGGAGACCCAGTACTTC. This chain joins TRBV6-1 and TRBJ2-5; D remains unclear. This CDR3 comprises 13 residues. Trimming cost V 4 bases and J 5 bases, with 11 bases left between them. Germline CDR1 reads MNHNS; CDR2 reads SASEGT.

This clone was detected only once. The chain links TRBV19 to TRBJ1-1; D gene unclear. Trimming took off 6 bases at V and 1 base at J, with 6 bases between the two ends. CDR3 length: 12 amino acids. Germline-derived CDR1 and CDR2 are LNHDA and SQIVND (reference sequence). DNA of the CDR3: TGTGCCAGTAGGTGGGGGAACACTGAAGCTTTCTTT. Protein product: CASRWGNTEAFF.

J is TRBJ2-3 and V is TRBV29-1; TRBD2 is a possible D gene (5 bases). In germline, CDR1 is SQVTM, CDR2 ANQGSEA. This CDR3 is 13 amino acids long. Trimming removed 5 bases from V and 6 bases from J, with 15 bases in between. The CDR3 reads CSVSPGKGDTQYF. The DNA of the CDR3 is TGCAGCGTTTCCCCGGGAAAAGGGGATACGCAGTATTTT.

This clone was observed once. The chain has TRBV15 and TRBJ2-7; D may be TRBD2 (6 bases). Deletions cut 1 base from V and 2 bases from J, with 12 bases between. CDR1 is LNHNV and CDR2 is YYDKDF in the germline V gene (reference sequence). The CDR3 sequence is 15 residues long. CDR3 sequence: CATSRGTAGPYEQYF. The CDR3 DNA is TGTGCCACCAGCAGAGGGACTGCGGGGCCCTACGAGCAGTACTTC.

This chain joins TRBV6-5 and TRBJ2-7, with TRBD2 matching over 7 bases. Losses at the gene ends were 4 bases for V and 3 bases for J; bases not matched to a gene: 12. From germline, CDR1 is MNHEY and CDR2 SVGAGI. The CDR3 is made up of 16 amino acids. CDR3 DNA: TGTGCCAGCAGTTTAAGGGGCGGGAGTGGGCACTACGAGCAGTACTTC. It is translated as CASSLRGGSGHYEQYF.

V is TRBV28 and J is TRBJ2-3, with D possibly TRBD2 on 6 matching bases. Trimming took off 2 bases at V and 4 bases at J, with 10 bases between the two ends. Germline assignment: CDR1 MDHEN and CDR2 SYDVKM. This CDR3 has 14 residues. CDR3 loop: CASSLAGGPDTQYF. In DNA, the CDR3 is TGTGCCAGCAGTTTAGCAGGAGGGCCAGATACGCAGTATTTT.

The V call is TRBV27, the J call TRBJ1-2; D is unresolved. Trimming took 6 bases from V and 0 from J, leaving 17 bases between them. This CDR3 comprises 16 residues. Germline CDR1 is MNHEY and CDR2 is SMNVEV (reference sequence). CDR3 sequence reads: CASRSSSWGANYGYTF. The CDR3 DNA follows: TGTGCCAGCAGATCCTCGAGTTGGGGAGCTAACTATGGCTACACCTTC.

The chain combines TRBV14 with TRBJ2-7, with TRBD1 matching over 7 bases. The CDR3 sequence is 15 residues long. CDR1 is SGHDN and CDR2 is FVKESK in the germline V gene. V lost 4 bases to trimming and J lost 6 bases; unmatched junction nucleotides: 12. The CDR3 spells CASSRMTGQMSEQYF. Written as DNA, the CDR3 is TGTGCCAGCAGCCGAATGACAGGGCAGATGAGCGAGCAGTACTTC.

The rearrangement joins TRBV7-2 to TRBJ2-6; D remains unclear. Per the germline V gene, CDR1 is SGHTA and CDR2 is FQGNSA. The V gene lost 1 base and the J gene lost 0 bases, with 4 bases spanning the gap. The CDR3 extends over 15 amino acids. The CDR3 sequence is CASSLVNSGANVLTF. Written as DNA, the CDR3 is TGTGCCAGCAGCTTAGTGAACTCTGGGGCCAACGTCCTGACTTTC.

Points on this clone: The sample holds other DNA sequences that translate to the same CDR3. The V and J genes are TRBV5-1 and TRBJ2-7; 13 positions agree with TRBD2. Germline V lookup: CDR1 SGHRS, CDR2 YFSETQ. CDR3 size: 15 residues. V was clipped by 2 bases and J by 2 bases; unmatched bases: 1. The DNA of the CDR3 is TGCGCCAGCAGCTTACTAGCGGGAGGGCCCTACGAGCAGTACTTC. Translating it yields CASSLLAGGPYEQYF.

This chain joins TRBV10-1 and TRBJ2-7, with a possible D match to TRBD1 (5 bases). This CDR3 contains 14 residues. V shed 3 bases and J shed 3 bases, with 12 bases lying between them. Germline CDR1 and CDR2: WNHNN and SYGVQD (reference sequence). The CDR3 spells CASSERGSFYEQYF. The CDR3 DNA reads TGCGCCAGCAGTGAAAGGGGCTCCTTCTACGAGCAGTACTTC.

As for this clone: Other DNA variants within this sample encode the same CDR3. The chain recombines TRBV5-1 with TRBJ2-1, with 13 bases fitting TRBD2. The length of the CDR3 is 15 residues. V was clipped by 4 bases and J by 7 bases; unmatched bases: 5. The germline gives CDR1 SGHRS, CDR2 YFSETQ. The CDR3 here is CASSPGLAGVNEQFF. The CDR3 DNA reads as TGCGCCAGCAGCCCAGGACTAGCGGGAGTTAATGAGCAGTTCTTC.

The chain links TRBV5-6 to TRBJ2-5; 13 bases fit TRBD2. Germline lookup yields CDR1 SGHDT and CDR2 YYEEEE. The CDR3 sequence is 17 residues long. With 4 bases clipped from V and 0 bases from J, the junction kept 6 bases outside the gene matches. CDR3: CASSAGLAGVYQETQYF. As DNA, the CDR3 is TGTGCCAGCAGCGCCGGACTAGCGGGAGTGTACCAAGAGACCCAGTACTTC.

The chain joins TRBV18 to TRBJ2-6, with 9 bases lining up with TRBD2. The CDR3 sequence is 19 residues long. CDR1 and CDR2 (germline): KGHSH, LQKENI. V shed 4 bases and J 2 bases; nucleotides not matched to a gene: 12. CDR3 DNA sequence: TGTGCCAGCTCACGCCGGGGCGGGAGGGCCGGAGCTGGGGCCAACGTCCTGACTTTC. Its translation: CASSRRGGRAGAGANVLTF.

This clone was seen a few times. This chain connects TRBV2 to TRBJ2-5; D not certain. Germline V gene lookup returns CDR1 SNHLY and CDR2 FYNNEI. V was shortened by 2 bases and J by 4 bases, with 2 bases between the two germline ends. The length of the CDR3 is 11 residues. CDR3 residues: CASSESETQYF. The CDR3 DNA reads as TGTGCCAGCAGTGAATCAGAGACCCAGTACTTC.